The source of this T cell receptor (beta chain) is a study of blood T cell repertoires in COVID-19. The CDR3 is 17 amino acids. Germline V gene sequence: CDR1 MDHEN, CDR2 SYDVKM. Trimming cost V 6 bases and J 3 bases, with 20 bases left between them. Produced via immunoSEQ multiplex PCR; TCRdb's table is partial and in-frame only. The sample lists approximately 110,000 clones, 65% to 80% occurring once. Sequenced: peripheral blood. The source of this sequence is a human donor with acute or convalescent COVID-19. The donor label of this sample is uncertain. The chain couples TRBV28 to TRBJ1-4; D is perhaps TRBD1 (6 bases). CDR3 bases: TGTGCCAGCAGCCCCTGGGTGCGGGGGCTGGCTAATGAAAAACTGTTTTTT. It encodes CASSPWVRGLANEKLFF.